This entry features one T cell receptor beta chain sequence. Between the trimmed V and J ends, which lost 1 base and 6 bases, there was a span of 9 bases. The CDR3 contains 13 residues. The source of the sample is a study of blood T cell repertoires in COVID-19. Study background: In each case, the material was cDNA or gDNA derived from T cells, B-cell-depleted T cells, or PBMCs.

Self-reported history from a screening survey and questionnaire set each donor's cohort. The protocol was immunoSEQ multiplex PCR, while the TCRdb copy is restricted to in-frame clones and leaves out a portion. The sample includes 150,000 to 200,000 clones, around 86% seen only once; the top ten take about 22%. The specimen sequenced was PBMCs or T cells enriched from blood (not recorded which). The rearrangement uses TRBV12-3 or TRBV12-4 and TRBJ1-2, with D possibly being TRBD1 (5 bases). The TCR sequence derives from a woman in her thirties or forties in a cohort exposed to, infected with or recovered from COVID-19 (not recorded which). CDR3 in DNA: TGTGCCAGCAGTTTAGGGCAGGGTCATGGCTACACCTTC. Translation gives CASSLGQGHGYTF.